These 8 T cell receptor beta chains share one sample of origin, sequenced in a study of T-cell reconstitution after alpha-beta-depleted transplantation in children. Unique molecular identifiers were used to barcode this TCRbeta library. TCRdb processed the PCR reads anew with MiXCR; each CDR3 protein has one entry. The data hold roughly 500,000 distinct CDR3 sequences, with around 17% observed a single time. This specimen consisted of PBMCs from the stem cell graft donor, obtained from the stem cell graft. These receptors all come from a human donor who donated a stem cell graft to a child with acute lymphoblastic leukemia.

The chain joins TRBV6-1 to TRBJ2-3, with a tentative D call TRBD2 (6 bases). V was trimmed by 6 bases and J by 5 bases, leaving 18 bases between them. In germline, CDR1 is MNHNS, CDR2 SASEGT. CDR3 length equals 15 residues. The CDR3 DNA reads as TGTGCCAGCAGCCATACTGGAGGGCCTGTAGATACGCAGTATTTT. Translated: CASSHTGGPVDTQYF.

V is TRBV7-3 and J is TRBJ2-2; TRBD1 matches at 7 bases. The CDR3 is made up of 15 amino acids. With V trimmed by 3 bases and J by 6 bases, 7 bases remained unmatched. Germline V lookup: CDR1 SGHTA, CDR2 FQGTGA. The CDR3 region is CASSLSTGVPGELFF. The CDR3 nucleotides read TGTGCCAGCAGCTTGTCTACAGGGGTCCCCGGGGAGCTGTTTTTT. The full variable domain, with the rest looked up from reference TRBV7-3 and TRBJ2-2, is GAGVSQTPSNKVTEKGKYVELRCDPISGHTALYWYRQSLGQGPEFLIYFQGTGAADDSGLPNDRFFAVRPEGSVSTLKIQRTERGDSAVYLCASSLSTGVPGELFFGEGSRLTVL.

The gene calls are TRBV20-1 and TRBJ2-2; D not certain. V was clipped by 3 bases and J by 4 bases, with 12 bases between them. The CDR3 spans 14 residues. CDR1 and CDR2 from the germline V gene are DFQATT and SNEGSKA (reference sequence). CDR3 in amino acids: CSARATGSTGELFF. The CDR3 DNA is TGCAGTGCTAGGGCCACTGGAAGCACCGGGGAGCTGTTTTTT.

For the CDR3, the DNA is TGTGCCAGCAAAGGTGACGGGGGAGGGCCCAAATACGAGCAGTACTTC. Encoded protein: CASKGDGGGPKYEQYF. The genes are TRBV2 and TRBJ2-7, with 7 bases lining up with TRBD2. Germline V gene data show CDR1 as SNHLY and CDR2 as FYNNEI. CDR3 size: 16 residues. V was pared by 7 bases and J by 4 bases, with 16 bases of the junction left unmatched.

This clonotype was counted between two and nine times. V gene TRBV27 combines with J gene TRBJ2-7; 10 bases line up with TRBD1. Germline loops: CDR1 MNHEY, CDR2 SMNVEV (reference sequence). V dropped 10 bases and J dropped 1; count of bases not matched to a gene: 4. The CDR3 has 13 residues. The CDR3 region has the DNA TGTGCCATACGGACAGGGGGATCCTACGAGCAGTACTTC. It yields the protein CAIRTGGSYEQYF.

The genes are TRBV18 and TRBJ2-3, with TRBD1 matching over 8 bases. V dropped 1 base and J dropped 4; count of bases not matched to a gene: 7. This CDR3 comprises 16 residues. Looked up from germline, CDR1 is KGHSH and CDR2 is LQKENI. The CDR3 sequence is CASSPQDRAGADTQYF. CDR3 nucleotides: TGTGCCAGCTCACCACAGGACAGGGCAGGGGCAGATACGCAGTATTTT.

V is TRBV19 and J is TRBJ1-5; the match to TRBD1 covers 7 bases. The germline V gene encodes CDR1 LNHDA and CDR2 SQIVND (reference sequence). The CDR3 sequence is 15 residues long. V was pared by 6 bases and J by 0 bases, with 5 bases of the junction left unmatched. CDR3 loop: CASSLRDSSNQPQHF. The DNA of the CDR3 is TGTGCCAGTAGCCTCCGGGACAGTAGCAATCAGCCCCAGCATTTT.

A few counts support this clonotype. The chain carries TRBV5-5 and TRBJ2-7; 7 bases are shared with TRBD1. Germline V CDR1 and CDR2: SGHKS, YYEKEE (reference sequence). V shed 4 bases and J 3 bases; nucleotides not matched to a gene: 4. CDR3 size: 13 residues. The CDR3: CASSTTGVYEQYF. For the CDR3, the DNA is TGTGCCAGCAGCACAACAGGGGTCTACGAGCAGTACTTC.